The present entry profiles one T cell receptor (beta chain) with its context. No antigen is known for it. No much larger clone exists at a distance of one base, and base qualities are not known. These data are taken from a study of STAT5B mutations in CD4+ large granular lymphocyte leukemia (dated by TCRdb to about 2022). Background for the entire study: Among the healthy controls, the CDR3 'QG' motif was associated with a particular HLA allele. Flow cytometry on FACSCanto II or FACSVerse showed that the purified fractions were more than 95% pure among lymphocytes. The study compared the TCRbeta repertoires of patients with CD4+ T-cell large granular lymphocyte leukemia against those of healthy blood donors.

TCRbeta rearrangements were sequenced from genomic DNA using the immunoSEQ assay at survey resolution. On the study's bioinformatics: A lowest detectable productive clonotype frequency of 2.59 x 10-5 was observed in the TCR sequencing data. Only productive TCRbeta rearrangements, meaning sequences that were complete and in-frame, were kept for the analyses. The clonality of each sample was calculated as Simpson clonality in the immunoSEQ Analyzer version 3.0. Clones were grouped by frequency into very rare, small, medium, large (1-20%) or hyperexpanded (>20%) categories. OLGA 1.2.3 estimated generation probabilities, VDJtools produced V-gene circos plots, VDJdb was queried for specificities, and GLIPH identified CDR3 motifs. The table comes from immuneACCESS by way of TCRdb, which keeps in-frame sequences with V and J called. Part of the clones is missing from these tables; in studies checked, under half for an unresolved V gene and the rest for unknown reasons. The V and J calls and clone size were taken over from that table, and D and trimming were inferred from the DNA. In all, the sample holds 20,000 or so clones, and about 81% of those were seen once. About 8.6% of the sample lies in the top ten.

General study outcomes and caveats: The main leukemic clonotypes were found to be private to each patient, although over 20% of the main leukemic clonotypes were detected at low frequency in the non-leukemic repertoires of other patients. Enrichment of TRBV06-family usage was observed among the top patient clones (8/27) relative to healthy controls (2/35). CD4-sorted patient repertoires appeared more clonal than healthy CD4+ repertoires, and this difference persisted after removing the putative leukemic clones. The data were not HLA-matched, and the higher clonality in CD4+ T-LGLL than in CD8+ T-LGLL could be due to the relatively small sample size.

Buffy coats from around 37 blood donors, supplied by the Finnish Red Cross blood service, were used as healthy controls. All TCR-sequenced material derived from peripheral blood: patient blood samples and healthy donor buffy coats. Peripheral blood mononuclear cells were isolated by Ficoll-Hypaque gradient centrifugation. CD4+ cells were magnetically purified from the buffy coats of healthy controls. Genomic DNA was extracted using the Gentra Puregene Cell and Tissue kit, and a Qubit 2.0 fluorometer was used to quantify it. From the cysteine through the phenylalanine, the CDR3 covers 16 amino acids. Only CDR3 DNA remains: 48 bases, in frame from the first base. V gives up 2 bases and J gives up 0 bases, and the segment between their germline ends measures 11 bases. CDR1 and CDR2, per the germline V gene (reference sequence), are GTSNPN and SVGIG.

The specimen sequenced was CD4+ T cells from blood buffy coats. The rearrangement combines TRBV30 with TRBJ2-6; no confident D gene assignment can be made. The receptor's source is a human donor in good health. The nucleotides read TGTGCCTGGAGTTCCCCTTCTTACTCTGGGGCCAACGTCCTGACTTTC. Translated, this is CAWSSPSYSGANVLTF.